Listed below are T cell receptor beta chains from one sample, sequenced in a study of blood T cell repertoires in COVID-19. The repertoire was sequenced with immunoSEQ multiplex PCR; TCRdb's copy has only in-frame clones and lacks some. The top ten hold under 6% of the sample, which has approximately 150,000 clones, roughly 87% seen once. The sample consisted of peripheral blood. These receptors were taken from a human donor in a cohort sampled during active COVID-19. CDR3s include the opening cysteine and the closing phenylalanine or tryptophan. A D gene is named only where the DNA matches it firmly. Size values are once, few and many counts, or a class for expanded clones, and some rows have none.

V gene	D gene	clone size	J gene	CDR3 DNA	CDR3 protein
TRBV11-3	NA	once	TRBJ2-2	TGTGCCAGCAGCCGGTCGGCCGGGGAGCTGTTTTTT	CASSRSAGELFF
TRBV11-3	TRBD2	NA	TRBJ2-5	TGTGCCAGCAGCTTTGGACTAGCGGACCAAGAGACCCAGTACTTC	CASSFGLADQETQYF
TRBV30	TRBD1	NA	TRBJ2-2	TGTGCCTGGAGTGTACTCAGGACAGGATACTACGGGGAGCTGTTTTTT	CAWSVLRTGYYGELFF
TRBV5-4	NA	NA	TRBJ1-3	TGTGCCACTTCGAGTGCGGTCAGTGGAAACACCATATATTTT	CATSSAVSGNTIYF
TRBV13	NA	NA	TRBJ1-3	TGTGCCAGCAGCTTACCAGGGGCCGCTGGAAACACCATATATTTT	CASSLPGAAGNTIYF
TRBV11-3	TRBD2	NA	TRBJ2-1	TGTGCCAGCAGCTGGATTGGGCGGGAGCTTCCTGAGCAGTTCTTC	CASSWIGRELPEQFF
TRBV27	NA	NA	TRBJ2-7	TGTGCCAGCGCTACGTTCTCCGGTGCCTACGAGCAGTACTTC	CASATFSGAYEQYF
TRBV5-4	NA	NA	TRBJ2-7	TGTGCCAGCAGCTTCGGGTCGGGATCCTACGAGCAGTACTTC	CASSFGSGSYEQYF
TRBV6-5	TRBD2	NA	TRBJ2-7	TGTGCCAGCAGGCGGCGCGGGACTAACTACGAGCAGTACTTC	CASRRRGTNYEQYF
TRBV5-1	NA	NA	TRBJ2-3	TGCGCCAGCAGCTTGGCTACTTCCACAGATACGCAGTATTTT	CASSLATSTDTQYF
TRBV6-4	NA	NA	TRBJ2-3	TGTGCCAGCAGTGACTCGGGGGGGGGCGCGTATACGCAGTATTTT	CASSDSGGGAYTQYF
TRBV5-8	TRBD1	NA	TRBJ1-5	TGTGCCAGCAGCGCATATACAGGGGTGAAGCAGCCCCAGCATTTT	CASSAYTGVKQPQHF
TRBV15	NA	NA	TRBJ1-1	TGTGCCACCAGCAGATCGTACAGGGATAACACTGAAGCTTTCTTT	CATSRSYRDNTEAFF
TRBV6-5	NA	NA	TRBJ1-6	TGTGCCAGCAGTTACCTACAGGATAATTCACCCCTCCACTTT	CASSYLQDNSPLHF
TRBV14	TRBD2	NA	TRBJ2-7	TGTGCCAGCAGCCCCGGACTAGCCGAGCAGTACTTC	CASSPGLAEQYF
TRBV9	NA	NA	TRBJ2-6	TGTGCCAGCAAAGGTCTAAGGGGCTCTGGGGCCAACGTCCTGACTTTC	CASKGLRGSGANVLTF
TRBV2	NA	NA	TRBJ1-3	TGTGCCAGCAGTGCAGGGCCTGGAAACACCATATATTTT	CASSAGPGNTIYF
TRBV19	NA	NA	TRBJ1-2	TGTGCCAGTAGAATGACTGATAAGTTGAACTATGGCTACACCTTC	CASRMTDKLNYGYTF
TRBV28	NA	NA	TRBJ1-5	TGTGCCAGCAGCACCTTTGGCAGGGGTGACAATCAGCCCCAGCATTTT	CASSTFGRGDNQPQHF
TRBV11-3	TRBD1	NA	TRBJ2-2	TGTGCCAGCAGCCCCTCGACAGGGACCGACACCGGGGAGCTGTTTTTT	CASSPSTGTDTGELFF
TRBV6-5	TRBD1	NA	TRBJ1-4	TGTGCCAGCAGTTACGGGAGGACAGGGGGAGAAAAACTGTTTTTT	CASSYGRTGGEKLFF
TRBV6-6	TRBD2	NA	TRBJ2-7	TGTGCCAGCAGAGGCAGCGGGAGCTACGAGCAGTACTTC	CASRGSGSYEQYF
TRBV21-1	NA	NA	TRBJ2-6	TGTGCCAGCAGCAAAGCGCTTTACGGCCCGTCGGGGTCTGGGGCCAACGTCCTGACTTTC	CASSKALYGPSGSGANVLTF
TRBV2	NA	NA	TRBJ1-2	TGTGCCAGCAGCGAACCGCAGGGTGGGAATGGCTACACCTTC	CASSEPQGGNGYTF
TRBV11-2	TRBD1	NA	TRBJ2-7	TGTGCCAGCACAAAGGACAGGGACTACGAGCAGTACTTC	CASTKDRDYEQYF
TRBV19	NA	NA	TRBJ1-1	TGTGCCAGTAGTCGGGGGGCGGGTGAAGCTTTCTTT	CASSRGAGEAFF
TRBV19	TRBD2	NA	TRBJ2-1	TGTGCCAGTAGTCTTCTGGCCGGGAGGTCCTACAATGAGCAGTTCTTC	CASSLLAGRSYNEQFF
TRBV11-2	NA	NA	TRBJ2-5	TGTGCCAGCAGCTTGCGAGCGAACCAAGAGACCCAGTACTTC	CASSLRANQETQYF
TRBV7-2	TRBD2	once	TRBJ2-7	TGTGCCAGCAGCTTAGCGAGGGGGACTAGCGGGGCCCGGCCCTACGAGCAGTACTTC	CASSLARGTSGARPYEQYF
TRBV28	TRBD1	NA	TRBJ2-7	TGTGCCAGCAGTCCCCGACAGGGTCTCAACGAGCAGTACTTC	CASSPRQGLNEQYF
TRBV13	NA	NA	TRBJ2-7	TGTGCCAGCAGCATCAGGGGATTACGGTCCTACGAGCAGTACTTC	CASSIRGLRSYEQYF
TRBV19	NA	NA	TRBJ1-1	TGTGCCAGTAGTATAACCCGGGAGTTAAACACTGAAGCTTTCTTT	CASSITRELNTEAFF
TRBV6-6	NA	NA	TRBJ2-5	TGTGCCAGCAGTACACAAGAGACCCAGTACTTC	CASSTQETQYF
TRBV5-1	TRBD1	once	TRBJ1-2	TGCGCCAGCATAGGACAGGACTATGGCTACACCTTC	CASIGQDYGYTF
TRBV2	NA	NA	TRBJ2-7	TGTGCCAGCGTGTCGGGAGGGACAGCCAGAGCTTTTACCTACGAGCAGTACTTC	CASVSGGTARAFTYEQYF
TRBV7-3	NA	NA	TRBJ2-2	TGTGCCAGCAGCTTAACGTCCGGCAGGGGTGAAATCGGGGAGCTGTTTTTT	CASSLTSGRGEIGELFF
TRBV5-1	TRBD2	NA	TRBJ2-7	TGCGCCAGCAGCTTAACTAGCGGCTCCTACGAGCAGTACTTC	CASSLTSGSYEQYF
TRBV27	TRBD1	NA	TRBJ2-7	TGTGCCAGCAGTTTATCCTCCGGGACAGTCGTCTACGAGCAGTACTTC	CASSLSSGTVVYEQYF
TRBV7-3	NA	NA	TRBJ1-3	TGTGCCAGCAGCTTAACCGGGGGCTCTGGAAACACCATATATTTT	CASSLTGGSGNTIYF